This is a list of T cell receptor beta chains from one sample in a study of T cell responses to AZD1222 COVID-19 vaccine. Repertoires were generated with immunoSEQ multiplex PCR, while TCRdb's copy carries only in-frame clones and drops some. The sample includes around 160,000 clones, under 95% of them seen just once. This material consisted of peripheral blood, taken on day 0 of AZD1222 vaccination. These receptors all come from an adult in good health. The CDR3 runs from the conserved cysteine through the conserved F or W.

cdr3_aa: CASSGHTGQGGTGELFF
j_call: TRBJ2-2
v_call: TRBV9

cdr3_aa: CASSLETGTTSPLHF
j_call: TRBJ1-6
v_call: TRBV11-2

cdr3_aa: CASSPPSETNTEAFF
j_call: TRBJ1-1
v_call: TRBV18

cdr3_aa: CASSPQEGVRNEQFF
j_call: TRBJ2-1
v_call: TRBV3-1/TRBV3-2

cdr3_aa: CASSLASEYQETQYF
j_call: TRBJ2-5
v_call: TRBV7-9

cdr3_aa: CASSRGQDYEQYF
j_call: TRBJ2-7
v_call: TRBV7-7

cdr3_aa: CASSLGGTGPSTDTQYF
j_call: TRBJ2-3
v_call: TRBV5-4

cdr3_aa: CASSSWTGPKSNYGYTF
j_call: TRBJ1-2
v_call: TRBV7-9

cdr3_aa: CASRTTAKNTEAFF
j_call: TRBJ1-1
v_call: TRBV19

cdr3_aa: CASSQGARKGETQYF
j_call: TRBJ2-5
v_call: TRBV3-1/TRBV3-2

cdr3_aa: CASSSDRTYNEQFF
j_call: TRBJ2-1
v_call: TRBV7-9

cdr3_aa: CASSLERGGDEQFF
j_call: TRBJ2-1
v_call: TRBV5-1

cdr3_aa: CASSLSGSPYNEQFF
j_call: TRBJ2-1
v_call: TRBV11-3

cdr3_aa: CASSREQGNNEQFF
j_call: TRBJ2-1
v_call: TRBV2

cdr3_aa: CATSQGGGNTEAFF
j_call: TRBJ1-1
v_call: TRBV27

cdr3_aa: CASSLGGGATATEAFF
j_call: TRBJ1-1
v_call: TRBV5-1

cdr3_aa: CASSRRTGTGYGYTF
j_call: TRBJ1-2
v_call: TRBV6-5

cdr3_aa: CASSQIGGSQETQYF
j_call: TRBJ2-5
v_call: TRBV3-1/TRBV3-2

cdr3_aa: CAIRDPAGGGNTIYF
j_call: TRBJ1-3
v_call: TRBV10-3

cdr3_aa: CASSPREAATDTQYF
j_call: TRBJ2-3
v_call: TRBV3-1/TRBV3-2

cdr3_aa: CASRTSMIGGLDKFF
j_call: TRBJ2-1
v_call: TRBV5-1

cdr3_aa: CASSPGVGANYGYTF
j_call: TRBJ1-2
v_call: TRBV9

cdr3_aa: CSARVPDTQYF
j_call: TRBJ2-3
v_call: TRBV20-1

cdr3_aa: CASSESGRGYEQYF
j_call: TRBJ2-7
v_call: TRBV10-2

cdr3_aa: CASSLRQGSNQPQHF
j_call: TRBJ1-5
v_call: TRBV5-6

cdr3_aa: CASSDIFGIENYGYTF
j_call: TRBJ1-2
v_call: TRBV6-1

cdr3_aa: CASSPRIEPNEQYF
j_call: TRBJ2-7
v_call: TRBV27

cdr3_aa: CASTEGGRAETQYF
j_call: TRBJ2-5
v_call: TRBV2

cdr3_aa: CASSPSYRGANEKLFF
j_call: TRBJ1-4
v_call: TRBV5-5

cdr3_aa: CASSPPGQGNQPQHF
j_call: TRBJ1-5
v_call: TRBV7-9

cdr3_aa: CASSLNTEAFF
j_call: TRBJ1-1
v_call: TRBV11-2

cdr3_aa: CASSQAAGLPTLNEQFF
j_call: TRBJ2-1
v_call: TRBV3-1/TRBV3-2

cdr3_aa: CASSLRIQEKLFF
j_call: TRBJ1-4
v_call: TRBV13

cdr3_aa: CASSPDSNYGYTF
j_call: TRBJ1-2
v_call: TRBV11-2

cdr3_aa: CASSLAGQEKLFF
j_call: TRBJ1-4
v_call: TRBV5-4

cdr3_aa: CASKRGFTLNEKLFF
j_call: TRBJ1-4
v_call: TRBV24-1

cdr3_aa: CASTGRGSHEQYF
j_call: TRBJ2-7
v_call: TRBV2

cdr3_aa: CASSATGGSNEKLFF
j_call: TRBJ1-4
v_call: TRBV5-4

cdr3_aa: CASVEGSSYEQYF
j_call: TRBJ2-7
v_call: TRBV6-5

cdr3_aa: CASTKEGEQYF
j_call: TRBJ2-7
v_call: TRBV2

cdr3_aa: CASSEAGQGFQGTQYF
j_call: TRBJ2-3
v_call: TRBV2

cdr3_aa: CASSVLTSGNEQFF
j_call: TRBJ2-1
v_call: TRBV9

cdr3_aa: CASRTGSDTQYF
j_call: TRBJ2-3
v_call: TRBV12-3/TRBV12-4

cdr3_aa: CASSPSGSGRADTQYF
j_call: TRBJ2-3
v_call: TRBV5-1

cdr3_aa: CASSAGTGGTYSNQPQHF
j_call: TRBJ1-5
v_call: TRBV6-1

cdr3_aa: CASSFFGDPYEQYF
j_call: TRBJ2-7
v_call: TRBV7-3